This T cell receptor beta chain appears in the sequencing data of a study of shared clonotypes between healthy human individuals. Overall study: Those who served as donors were a couple of women and a few men between the ages of 18 and 49.

With 3 bases removed from V and 2 bases from J, the gap between germline ends came to 11 bases. CDR3 length equals 14 residues. Germline CDR1 is MNHEY and CDR2 is SMNVEV (reference sequence). Findings and caveats of the study: It was the few donors that limited the genetic and exposure-history diversity represented. Generation probability values for non-shared clonotypes were lower than those for clonotypes shared by all four donors.

Some clones are missing from TCRdb's copy, which holds only in-frame ones; the method was immunoSEQ multiplex PCR. This table has about 2.1 million clones, just over 90% appearing once. Details on this clone: Its antigen is not identified.

The naive CD8 population came from CD45RO-negative cells selected for CCR7, without terminally differentiated effector memory CD45RA+ cells. The sample was naive CD8+ T cells from PBMCs. The clonotype was recovered from a man between 18 and 35 years old in good health. Some clones in this sample may be carry-over from other donors' samples. The rearrangement links TRBV27 to TRBJ2-7; unclear D gene. The CDR3 is CASSFGRQTYEQYF. DNA for the CDR3: TGTGCCAGCAGTTTTGGACGCCAAACCTACGAGCAGTACTTC.